This T cell receptor (beta chain) was documented in a study of T cell repertoires in cytomegalovirus infection. Study summary: Carrying CMV and the relevant HLA type showed in public TCR beta signatures.

The germline V gene encodes CDR1 SGHTA and CDR2 FQGNSA. The CDR3 spans 14 residues. Trimming at V came to 4 bases and at J to 9 bases, leaving 4 bases not matched to a gene. At least ten counts were recorded for this clonotype. The antigen is not known. TCRdb re-analysed the reads in MiXCR, keeping a single row per CDR3 protein. The top ten hold about half of the sample, which has roughly 230,000 distinct CDR3 sequences, about 18% seen once. General study findings and limits: Within the response measured ex vivo, HLA-C-restricted CMV-specific TCR beta clonotypes were dominant. CMV carriers having the relevant HLA were flagged by cumulative public TCR beta family frequency.

Material: CD8+ T cells from PBMCs. The source of this sequence is a human donor in good health (CMV status not recorded). Some clones in this sample may be carry-over from other donors' samples. The genes are TRBV7-2 and TRBJ1-6; 9 nucleotides line up with TRBD1. The DNA of the CDR3 is TGTGCCAGCAGCTCCCTGACAGGGGGTTCACCCCTCCACTTT. Protein sequence: CASSSLTGGSPLHF.